Below are 32 T cell receptor beta chains sequenced from a single sample in a study of T cells in Graves' hyperthyroidism and ophthalmopathy. Amplification of TCR beta CDR3 regions was performed using RNA transcripts as template. Researchers ran a first-round RT-PCR on the TCR CDR3 using the HTBI primer set. MiXCR, run by TCRdb on the multiplex PCR reads, gives a single entry per CDR3 protein. The data contain some 420,000 distinct CDR3 sequences, approximately 13% of them singletons. Sequenced sample: blood. The receptor source for this set is a young woman with Graves' hyperthyroidism.

This clonotype was seen repeatedly, ten times or more. The chain combines TRBV15 with TRBJ2-1; D call uncertain. The CDR3 is 17 residues long. Germline CDR1 and CDR2: LNHNV and YYDKDF (reference sequence). V was shortened by 0 bases and J by 3 bases, with 15 bases between the two germline ends. The CDR3 region has the DNA TGTGCCACCAGCAGAGAGTCAGCTCACCTACTCTACAATGAGCAGTTCTTC. It yields the protein CATSRESAHLLYNEQFF. The full variable domain, rest sourced from reference TRBV15 and TRBJ2-1, is DAMVIQNPRYQVTQFGKPVTLSCSQTLNHNVMYWYQQKSSQAPKLLFHYYDKDFNNEADTPDNFQSRRPNTSFCFLDIRSPGLGDTAMYLCATSRESAHLLYNEQFFGPGTRLTVL.

This clonotype was recorded a few times. This chain connects TRBV5-1 to TRBJ1-3, with 10 bases fitting TRBD1. This CDR3 is built from 16 residues. In germline, CDR1 is SGHRS, CDR2 YFSETQ. Losses at the gene ends were 0 bases for V and 7 bases for J; bases not matched to a gene: 7. The CDR3 protein is CASSLGGQGGRNTIYF. The CDR3, as DNA: TGCGCCAGCAGCTTGGGAGGACAGGGGGGCCGGAACACCATATATTTT.

In its sample, this clonotype was seen a few times. The chain joins TRBV9 to TRBJ2-1; TRBD1 aligns across 9 bases. The CDR3 has 15 residues. Looked up from germline, CDR1 is SGDLS and CDR2 is YYNGEE. With 3 bases clipped from V and 6 bases from J, the junction kept 7 bases outside the gene matches. CDR3 bases: TGTGCCAGCAGCGGGGGGACAGGGCGATTCAATGAGCAGTTCTTC. This translates into CASSGGTGRFNEQFF.

The chain links TRBV10-1 to TRBJ1-1, with a weak D call TRBD1 (5 bases). V lost 1 base, J lost 2 bases, and 11 bases lay in between. Germline assignment: CDR1 WNHNN and CDR2 SYGVQD (reference sequence). The CDR3 is made up of 15 amino acids. CDR3 loop: CASSEFGTPNTEAFF. The DNA of the CDR3 is TGCGCCAGCAGTGAGTTTGGGACCCCTAACACTGAAGCTTTCTTT.

V is TRBV5-4 and J is TRBJ2-3; D is possibly TRBD1 or TRBD2 (5 bases each). Germline CDR1 SGHNT, CDR2 YYREEE (reference sequence). The CDR3 is made up of 13 amino acids. V was shortened by 3 bases and J by 4 bases, with 9 bases between the two germline ends. The CDR3 nucleotides are TGTGCCAGCAGCTCTCGGGACGCAGATACGCAGTATTTT. This codes for CASSSRDADTQYF.

This clonotype was seen a few times. This chain joins TRBV4-1 and TRBJ1-3, with 9 bases identical to TRBD1. The trim removed 1 base at V and 0 bases at J, leaving 4 bases unmatched. The CDR3 has 17 residues. In germline, CDR1 is MGHRA, CDR2 YSYEKL. For the CDR3, the DNA is TGCGCCAGCAGCCAAGGACAGGGGGGACCCTCTGGAAACACCATATATTTT. Amino acids: CASSQGQGGPSGNTIYF.

This clonotype was recorded many times. This sequence joins TRBV6-2 or TRBV6-3 and TRBJ2-7; TRBD1 is a possible D gene (6 bases). Germline V lookup: CDR1 MNHEY, CDR2 SVGEGT. The ends were cut back, 7 bases at V and 3 bases at J, with 16 bases in the middle. The CDR3 has 14 amino acids. CDR3 sequence (DNA): TGTGCCAGCATGGCAGGGGTCCGATTCTACGAGCAGTACTTC. It encodes CASMAGVRFYEQYF.

This clonotype was detected only a few times. This rearrangement joins TRBV4-1 to TRBJ2-1; 11 nucleotides agree with TRBD2. CDR1 is MGHRA and CDR2 is YSYEKL in the germline V gene. The CDR3 loop spans 16 amino acids. Unmatched junction bases numbered 11, after V lost 4 bases and J lost 9 bases. Here the CDR3 DNA reads TGCGCCAGCAGCCCGCTCTTTCCGGGACTAGCGGCTGAGCAGTTCTTC. It yields the protein CASSPLFPGLAAEQFF.

At least ten counts were recorded for this clonotype. The chain employs TRBV20-1 and TRBJ1-2; TRBD1 is a possible D gene (6 bases). There are 14 residues in the CDR3. Per the germline V gene, CDR1 is DFQATT and CDR2 is SNEGSKA (reference sequence). The V end lost 1 base, the J end lost 2 bases, and 11 bases lay between the germline ends. CDR3 in DNA: TGCAGTGCTAGAGTCGGAAGGGGGAACTATGGCTACACCTTC. It specifies CSARVGRGNYGYTF.

This clonotype was recorded many times. This chain joins TRBV6-1 and TRBJ2-1; TRBD2 matches at 9 bases. Unmatched junction bases numbered 9, after V lost 5 bases and J lost 4 bases. The germline V gene has CDR1 MNHNS and CDR2 SASEGT. CDR3 size: 16 residues. The CDR3 spells CASSSVAGDGYNEQFF. DNA of the CDR3: TGTGCCAGCAGTTCCGTAGCGGGAGACGGTTACAATGAGCAGTTCTTC.

In its sample, this clonotype was seen many times. The chain carries TRBV28 and TRBJ2-7; the D gene is possibly TRBD2 (6 bases). The ends were cut back, 4 bases at V and 2 bases at J, with 18 bases in the middle. This CDR3 has 16 amino acids. Per germline, CDR1 MDHEN and CDR2 SYDVKM. CDR3 residues: CASSSRRDLVAYEQYF. The CDR3 nucleotides are TGTGCCAGCAGTTCTCGGCGGGACTTGGTCGCCTACGAGCAGTACTTC.

There are many counts of this clonotype. The chain joins TRBV20-1 to TRBJ2-5; 11 nucleotides align to TRBD1. Unmatched junction bases numbered 5, after V lost 3 bases and J lost 5 bases. Germline V gives CDR1 DFQATT, CDR2 SNEGSKA (reference sequence). This CDR3 spans 14 amino acids. The CDR3 sequence is CSARAGTGGETQYF. The CDR3 coding sequence is TGCAGTGCTAGGGCCGGGACAGGGGGGGAGACCCAGTACTTC.

The sample holds a few counts of this clonotype. The chain combines TRBV7-9 with TRBJ1-3; D gene uncertain. Trimming took 2 bases from V and 4 from J, leaving 9 bases between them. The germline V gene encodes CDR1 SEHNR and CDR2 FQNEAQ (reference sequence). The length of the CDR3 is 14 residues. The CDR3 is CASSLLIGGNTIYF. CDR3 coding DNA: TGTGCCAGCAGCTTACTCATCGGGGGAAACACCATATATTTT.

The CDR3 sequence is CASSSTSGSYNEQYF. CDR3 in DNA: TGCGCCAGCAGCTCGACTAGCGGCTCCTACAATGAGCAGTACTTC. The rearrangement uses TRBV5-1 and TRBJ2-1, with 9 bases matching TRBD2. The end of the DNA fits TRBJ2-7 better, so the J call may be wrong. CDR1 is SGHRS and CDR2 is YFSETQ in the germline V gene. The CDR3 contains 15 residues.

This clonotype was observed at least ten times. The rearrangement links TRBV12-3 or TRBV12-4 to TRBJ2-1; D is unclear. Trimming removed 3 bases from V and 7 bases from J, with 4 bases in between. The CDR3 is 11 residues long. The CDR3 nucleotides read TGTGCCAGCAGTTTTGAGAATGAGCAGTTCTTC. This sequence encodes CASSFENEQFF.

In this sample, this clonotype turned up many times. The rearrangement joins TRBV7-2 to TRBJ2-1; perhaps TRBD2 as D (6 bases). The CDR3 runs to 16 residues. CDR1 and CDR2 from the germline V gene are SGHTA and FQGNSA. V dropped 1 base and J dropped 4 bases, with 14 bases sitting between them. In DNA form, the CDR3 reads TGTGCCAGCAGCTTAGGGTTAGGAGGGCGGTACAATGAGCAGTTCTTC. This sequence encodes CASSLGLGGRYNEQFF. Using reference TRBV7-2 and TRBJ2-1 for the parts outside the CDR3, the full variable domain is GAGVSQSPSNKVTEKGKDVELRCDPISGHTALYWYRQSLGQGLEFLIYFQGNSAPDKSGLPSDRFSAERTGGSVSTLTIQRTQQEDSAVYLCASSLGLGGRYNEQFFGPGTRLTVL.

This clonotype was seen repeatedly, ten times or more. The CDR3 nucleotides are TGTGCCAGCAGTTTAGCGCTCGGCCAGCCCCAGCATTTT. This encodes CASSLALGQPQHF. V usage is TRBV12-3 or TRBV12-4 and J usage is TRBJ1-5; no reliable D call. The CDR3 spans 13 residues. Between the trimmed V and J ends, which lost 0 bases and 7 bases, there was a span of 7 bases.

The chain combines TRBV6-1 with TRBJ2-7; 7 bases match TRBD2. J lost 0 bases, V lost 8 bases, and 7 bases had no gene match. CDR3 size: 14 residues. Germline lookup yields CDR1 MNHNS and CDR2 SASEGT. Written as DNA, the CDR3 is TGTGCCAGCGGTGGACTAGAAAGCTCCTACGAGCAGTACTTC. Amino acid sequence: CASGGLESSYEQYF.

The genes are TRBV10-3 and TRBJ1-1, with D possibly matching TRBD1 (5 bases). Germline CDR1 is ENHRY and CDR2 is SYGVKD. Trimming pared 6 bases from V and 5 bases from J, leaving 10 bases between. The CDR3 runs to 12 residues. For the CDR3, the DNA is TGTGCCATCAGGGGGGTAGGGACTGAAGCTTTCTTT. It specifies CAIRGVGTEAFF.

The J gene is TRBJ2-7, the V gene TRBV5-5, with a weak D call TRBD1 (6 bases). Trimming cost V 4 bases and J 5 bases, with 16 bases left between them. This CDR3 is built from 14 residues. Germline V lookup: CDR1 SGHKS, CDR2 YYEKEE (reference sequence). The CDR3 nucleotides read TGTGCCAGCAGCCGCCGGGACAAATACCACGAGCAGTACTTC. This translates into CASSRRDKYHEQYF.

This clonotype was counted a few times. This chain links TRBV12-3 or TRBV12-4 with TRBJ2-1, with 10 bases matching TRBD2. V dropped 6 bases and J dropped 7; count of bases not matched to a gene: 9. The CDR3 contains 15 residues. Here the CDR3 DNA reads TGTGCCAGCAGCCATCCGGGACTAGCGTGGAATGAGCAGTTCTTC. Encoded protein: CASSHPGLAWNEQFF.

At least ten counts were recorded for this clonotype. The J gene is TRBJ1-2, the V gene TRBV5-5, with 9 bases identical to TRBD1. The CDR3 is 17 amino acids. J lost 4 bases, V lost 2 bases, and 12 bases had no gene match. Germline V gene lookup returns CDR1 SGHKS and CDR2 YYEKEE (reference sequence). CDR3 residues: CASSFTPPGQGSYGYTF. CDR3 nucleotides: TGTGCCAGCAGCTTTACCCCCCCTGGACAGGGGAGCTATGGCTACACCTTC.

This clonotype has at least ten counts. The chain employs TRBV6-1 and TRBJ2-1, with D perhaps being TRBD1 or TRBD2 (7 bases each). CDR1 is MNHNS and CDR2 is SASEGT in the germline V gene. The CDR3 loop spans 15 amino acids. With 6 bases removed from V and 7 bases from J, the gap between germline ends came to 19 bases. The CDR3 nucleotides are TGTGCCAGCAGCCCCCAGGGGGGGGCGGGAAATGAGCAGTTCTTC. This codes for CASSPQGGAGNEQFF.

The CDR3 DNA is TGTGCCAGCAGTGAATTCCGGGGGGACAATCAGCCCCAGCATTTT. It translates to CASSEFRGDNQPQHF. V and J are TRBV2 and TRBJ1-5; possible D gene TRBD1, 5 bases. V was trimmed by 2 bases and J by 3 bases, leaving 11 bases between them. CDR1 and CDR2 from the germline V gene are SNHLY and FYNNEI. CDR3 length equals 15 residues.

This clonotype was observed at least ten times. The genes are TRBV6-2 or TRBV6-3 and TRBJ1-5; D not certain. Trimming shortened V by 6 bases and J by 3 bases, and 15 bases separated the two germline ends. Germline CDR1 reads MNHEY; CDR2 reads SVGEGT. This CDR3 comprises 15 residues. As DNA, the CDR3 is TGTGCCAGCAGCACGCAGGTGGGGTTCAATCAGCCCCAGCATTTT. Protein: CASSTQVGFNQPQHF.

Ten or more counts support this clonotype. CDR3 residues: CSARVSYEQYF. CDR3 DNA sequence: TGCAGTGCTAGAGTTTCCTACGAGCAGTACTTC. The genes are TRBV20-1 and TRBJ2-7; no clear D gene. Germline CDR1 DFQATT, CDR2 SNEGSKA (reference sequence). The CDR3 sequence is 11 residues long. V shed 1 base and J shed 1 base, with 2 bases lying between them.

This clonotype was seen many times. This chain uses TRBV2 with TRBJ2-3; 10 bases line up with TRBD2. Germline V gene lookup returns CDR1 SNHLY and CDR2 FYNNEI. The CDR3 consists of 16 residues. J lost 0 bases, V lost 7 bases, and 7 bases had no gene match. CDR3 protein: CASNHETSGSTDTQYF. The CDR3 DNA reads TGTGCCAGCAACCACGAGACTAGCGGGAGCACAGATACGCAGTATTTT. Based on the CDR3 plus reference TRBV2 and TRBJ2-3, the full variable domain is EPEVTQTPSHQVTQMGQEVILRCVPISNHLYFYWYRQILGQKVEFLVSFYNNEISEKSEIFDDQFSVERPDGSNFTLKIRSTKLEDSAMYFCASNHETSGSTDTQYFGPGTRLTVL.

At least ten counts were recorded for this clonotype. This chain links TRBV24-1 with TRBJ2-7; possibly TRBD2 for D (7 bases). The V and J ends lost 5 bases and 7 bases respectively, with 14 bases between them. This CDR3 contains 13 residues. Per germline, CDR1 KGHDR and CDR2 SFDVKD. Here the CDR3 reads CATSVAGAGEQYF. The DNA of the CDR3 is TGTGCCACCAGTGTCGCGGGGGCGGGAGAGCAGTACTTC.

This clonotype was detected ten times or more. This chain uses TRBV7-2 with TRBJ2-1, with TRBD1 identical over 7 bases. V was clipped by 4 bases and J by 10 bases; unmatched bases: 7. Germline V lookup: CDR1 SGHTA, CDR2 FQGNSA. CDR3 length: 13 amino acids. The CDR3 sequence: CASSSSTGSEQFF. The CDR3 coding sequence is TGTGCCAGCAGCTCATCGACAGGGAGCGAGCAGTTCTTC.

This chain uses TRBV20-1 with TRBJ2-4; 9 nucleotides match TRBD2. The CDR3 runs 13 residues. V dropped 5 bases and J dropped 4; count of bases not matched to a gene: 3. CDR1 and CDR2 from the germline V gene are DFQATT and SNEGSKA (reference sequence). CDR3 sequence (DNA): TGCAGTGCTGGACTAGCGATTAAAAACATTCAGTACTTC. Translation: CSAGLAIKNIQYF.

The table lists this clonotype with many counts. This sequence joins TRBV7-2 and TRBJ1-2; tentatively, D is TRBD1 (5 bases). In germline, CDR1 is SGHTA, CDR2 FQGNSA. This CDR3 comprises 16 residues. The V end lost 5 bases, the J end lost 7 bases, and 23 bases lay between the germline ends. The CDR3 sequence: CASSDRRVGQLGGYTF. CDR3 DNA: TGTGCCAGCAGCGACCGCCGGGTGGGGCAGCTGGGTGGCTACACCTTC.

The rearrangement uses TRBV4-1 and TRBJ2-7; maybe TRBD2 (6 bases). CDR3 length: 16 amino acids. Trimming left V 0 bases short and J 0 bases short, with 12 bases between. Germline CDR1 MGHRA, CDR2 YSYEKL. The chain's CDR3 is CASSQDFLASSYEQYF. Written as DNA, the CDR3 is TGCGCCAGCAGCCAAGATTTCCTAGCGAGCTCCTACGAGCAGTACTTC.